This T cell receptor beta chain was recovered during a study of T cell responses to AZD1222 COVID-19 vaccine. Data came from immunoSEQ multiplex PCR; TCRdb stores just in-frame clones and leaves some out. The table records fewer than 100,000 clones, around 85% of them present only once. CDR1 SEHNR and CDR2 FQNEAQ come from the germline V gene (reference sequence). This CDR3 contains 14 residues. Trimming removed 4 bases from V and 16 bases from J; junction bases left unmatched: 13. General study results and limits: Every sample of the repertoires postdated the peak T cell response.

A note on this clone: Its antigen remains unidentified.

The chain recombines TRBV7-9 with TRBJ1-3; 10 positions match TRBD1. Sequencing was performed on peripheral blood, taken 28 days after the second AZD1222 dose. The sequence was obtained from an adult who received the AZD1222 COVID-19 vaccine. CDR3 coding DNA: TGTGCCAGCAGCTCTGATGTGTCGGGGACAGGGGAGTATTTT. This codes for CASSSDVSGTGEYF.